The text below deals with one T cell receptor (beta chain). Original processing notes: Using reference gene primer amplification, nucleated cell counts were estimated. Produced via immunoSEQ multiplex PCR; TCRdb's table is partial and in-frame only. From that table come the V and J calls and clone size; the DNA was used to work out D and trimming. Of under 110,000 clones listed, 85% are singletons. The data were obtained in a study of blood T cell repertoires in COVID-19. Study as a whole: Acute and convalescent COVID-19 samples came from the United States, Italy and Spain. T cells, B-cell-depleted T cells, or PBMCs provided the cDNA or gDNA that served as material.

CDR1 and CDR2 from the germline V gene are MNHEY and SMNVEV (reference sequence). V dropped 6 bases and J dropped 5; count of bases not matched to a gene: 6. The length of the CDR3 is 14 residues. V gene TRBV27 combines with J gene TRBJ1-5, with 8 bases lining up with TRBD1. This TCR derives from a woman between 65 and 79 years old with active or convalescent COVID-19. Sequenced: peripheral blood. Here the CDR3 reads CASSLQGGHQPQHF. As DNA, the CDR3 is TGTGCCAGCAGCCTACAGGGGGGACATCAGCCCCAGCATTTT.